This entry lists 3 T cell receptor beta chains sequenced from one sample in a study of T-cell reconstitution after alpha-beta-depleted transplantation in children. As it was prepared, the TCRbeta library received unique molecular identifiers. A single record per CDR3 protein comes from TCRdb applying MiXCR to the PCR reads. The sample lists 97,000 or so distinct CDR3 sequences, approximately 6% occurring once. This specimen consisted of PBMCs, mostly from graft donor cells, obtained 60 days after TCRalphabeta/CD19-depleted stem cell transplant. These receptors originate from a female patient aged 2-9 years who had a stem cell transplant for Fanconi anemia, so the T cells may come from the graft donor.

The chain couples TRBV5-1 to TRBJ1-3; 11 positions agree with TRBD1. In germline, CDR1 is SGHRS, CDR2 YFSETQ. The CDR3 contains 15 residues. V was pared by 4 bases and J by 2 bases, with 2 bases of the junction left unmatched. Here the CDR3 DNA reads TGCGCCAGCAGCAAGGGACAGGGGGCTGGAAACACCATATATTTT. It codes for CASSKGQGAGNTIYF. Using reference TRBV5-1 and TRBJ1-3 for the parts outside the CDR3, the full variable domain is KAGVTQTPRYLIKTRGQQVTLSCSPISGHRSVSWYQQTPGQGLQFLFEYFSETQRNKGNFPGRFSGRQFSNSRSEMNVSTLELGDSALYLCASSKGQGAGNTIYFGEGSWLTVV.

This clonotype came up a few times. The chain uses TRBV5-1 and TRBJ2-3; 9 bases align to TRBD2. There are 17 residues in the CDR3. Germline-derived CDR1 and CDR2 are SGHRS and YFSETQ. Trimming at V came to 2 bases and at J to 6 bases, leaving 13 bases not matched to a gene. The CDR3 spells CASSFLPIAGAPDTQYF. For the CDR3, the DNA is TGCGCCAGCAGCTTCCTGCCCATAGCGGGAGCCCCGGATACGCAGTATTTT.

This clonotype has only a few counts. The CDR3 DNA sequence: TGTGCCAGCAGCCAAGTAGGCGCGGGAGGGCCCTGGGATACGCAGTATTTT. Protein: CASSQVGAGGPWDTQYF. The chain links TRBV3-1 to TRBJ2-3, with 9 bases matching TRBD2. This CDR3 has 17 amino acids. Germline V gene data show CDR1 as LGHDT and CDR2 as YNNKEL (reference sequence). With 1 base clipped from V and 6 bases from J, the junction kept 11 bases outside the gene matches.